Presented here are 14 T cell receptor beta chains from one specimen sequenced in a study of blood T cell repertoires in COVID-19. Here immunoSEQ multiplex PCR was the method, and the copy in TCRdb shows in-frame clones only, minus some. The sample gives some 200,000 clones, approximately 83% of which show up once; approximately 1.3% is in the top ten. The specimen was PBMCs or T cells enriched from blood (not recorded which). Source of these receptors: a woman in her thirties or forties with acute COVID-19.

The chain employs TRBV7-2 and TRBJ2-5, with D perhaps TRBD1 (5 bases). Germline V gives CDR1 SGHTA, CDR2 FQGNSA. The CDR3 is 16 amino acids. Trimming left V 1 base short and J 0 bases short, with 12 bases between. The CDR3, as DNA: TGTGCCAGCAGCTTAGTGTATACAGGCTACCAAGAGACCCAGTACTTC. Translation: CASSLVYTGYQETQYF.

This chain uses TRBV19 with TRBJ2-7; 13 bases map to TRBD2. J lost 6 bases, V lost 1 base, and 0 bases had no gene match. Germline assignment: CDR1 LNHDA and CDR2 SQIVND (reference sequence). CDR3 length: 14 amino acids. CDR3 in amino acids: CASSIGLAGGEQYF. The CDR3 DNA reads TGTGCCAGTAGTATAGGACTAGCGGGAGGCGAGCAGTACTTC.

V is TRBV5-1 and J is TRBJ2-2, with D perhaps TRBD2 (6 bases). The germline V gene has CDR1 SGHRS and CDR2 YFSETQ. The CDR3 has 14 amino acids. Trimming stripped 4 bases from V and 0 bases from J, with 7 bases between. This CDR3 is CASSRDSNTGELFF. For the CDR3, the DNA is TGCGCCAGCAGCCGGGACTCGAACACCGGGGAGCTGTTTTTT.

CDR3 protein: CASSFVRGPQETQYF. The CDR3 region has the DNA TGTGCCAGCAGCTTCGTCCGCGGGCCCCAAGAGACCCAGTACTTC. The V gene is TRBV11-2, the J gene TRBJ2-5; possibly TRBD2 for D (5 bases). The CDR3 loop spans 15 amino acids. Germline loops: CDR1 SGHAT, CDR2 FQNNGV. The V end lost 3 bases, the J end lost 1 base, and 12 bases lay between the germline ends.

The V and J genes are TRBV12-3 or TRBV12-4 and TRBJ1-2, with 7 bases fitting TRBD1. Trimming took 0 bases from V and 8 from J; bases not matched to a gene: 3. The CDR3 spans 13 residues. The CDR3 region is CASSLAQGGGYTF. In nucleotides, the CDR3 is TGTGCCAGCAGTTTAGCTCAGGGGGGAGGCTACACCTTC.

This clone was seen just once. V and J are TRBV7-9 and TRBJ2-3; 12 bases agree with TRBD2. The CDR3 extends over 14 amino acids. The germline V gene encodes CDR1 SEHNR and CDR2 FQNEAQ (reference sequence). Trimming at V came to 7 bases and at J to 5 bases, leaving 4 bases not matched to a gene. This CDR3 is CASTLAGGQDTQYF. In nucleotides, the CDR3 is TGTGCCAGCACCCTAGCGGGGGGGCAAGATACGCAGTATTTT.

The chain combines TRBV27 with TRBJ1-1; D unresolved. From germline, CDR1 is MNHEY and CDR2 SMNVEV (reference sequence). V was pared by 8 bases and J by 3 bases, with 7 bases between. The CDR3 consists of 11 residues. The CDR3 coding sequence is TGTGCCAGCTCCTCTCACACTGAAGCTTTCTTT. Amino acid sequence: CASSSHTEAFF.

The J gene is TRBJ2-3, the V gene TRBV7-8, with 12 bases identical to TRBD2. Unmatched junction bases numbered 4, after V lost 0 bases and J lost 3 bases. The CDR3 covers 17 residues. Per the germline V gene, CDR1 is SGHVS and CDR2 is FQNEAQ. The CDR3 reads CASSLAATSGGTDTQYF. The CDR3 coding sequence is TGTGCCAGCAGCTTAGCCGCGACTAGCGGGGGAACAGATACGCAGTATTTT. The whole variable domain, remainder taken from reference TRBV7-8 and TRBJ2-3, is GAGVSQSPRYKVAKRGQDVALRCDPISGHVSLFWYQQALGQGPEFLTYFQNEAQLDKSGLPSDRFFAERPEGSVSTLKIQRTQQEDSAVYLCASSLAATSGGTDTQYFGPGTRLTVL.

The chain joins TRBV5-1 to TRBJ1-3; unclear D gene. CDR3 length: 15 amino acids. Trimming left V 0 bases short and J 0 bases short, with 7 bases between. Germline CDR1 reads SGHRS; CDR2 reads YFSETQ. The CDR3 loop reads CASSLGPSSGNTIYF. The CDR3 region has the DNA TGCGCCAGCAGCTTGGGTCCTTCCTCTGGAAACACCATATATTTT. The full variable domain, with the rest looked up from reference TRBV5-1 and TRBJ1-3, is KAGVTQTPRYLIKTRGQQVTLSCSPISGHRSVSWYQQTPGQGLQFLFEYFSETQRNKGNFPGRFSGRQFSNSRSEMNVSTLELGDSALYLCASSLGPSSGNTIYFGEGSWLTVV.

This clone came up once. V and J are TRBV10-3 and TRBJ1-5; D is possibly TRBD1 (6 bases). CDR1 and CDR2 from the germline V gene are ENHRY and SYGVKD. CDR3 length equals 14 residues. Trimming removed 4 bases from V and 1 base from J, with 8 bases in between. CDR3 in DNA: TGTGCCATCAGTGGACAGGAAAGCAATCAGCCCCAGCATTTT. The encoded protein is CAISGQESNQPQHF.

V and J are TRBV7-3 and TRBJ1-2; D not certain. Between the trimmed V and J ends, which lost 5 bases and 6 bases, there was a span of 13 bases. Looked up from germline, CDR1 is SGHTA and CDR2 is FQGTGA. The CDR3 is 13 amino acids. The CDR3 DNA reads TGTGCCAGCAGCGCTAGGTCAGACGATGGCTACACCTTC. Translated, it gives CASSARSDDGYTF.

This clone was seen a single time. The CDR3 coding sequence is TGTGCCAGCAGTGAGCCTGCCGGGACAGGGGGCCTGGATGAGCAGTTCTTC. Residues: CASSEPAGTGGLDEQFF. V usage is TRBV6-1 and J usage is TRBJ2-1, with TRBD1 matching 12 bases. Germline CDR1 and CDR2: MNHNS and SASEGT. This CDR3 has 17 residues. The trim removed 3 bases at V and 8 bases at J, leaving 11 bases unmatched.

The V and J genes are TRBV27 and TRBJ2-2; 11 bases match TRBD2. Germline CDR1 reads MNHEY; CDR2 reads SMNVEV (reference sequence). The CDR3 loop spans 20 amino acids. V shed 4 bases, J shed 0 bases, and the junction held 13 bases outside the gene matches. CDR3 coding DNA: TGTGCCAGCAGTTGGAGACTAGCGGGATCCAAAGCCCCGAACACCGGGGAGCTGTTTTTT. Translation: CASSWRLAGSKAPNTGELFF.

The CDR3 loop reads CASSLTGGTNQETQYF. CDR3 nucleotide sequence: TGTGCCAGCAGCTTAACTGGCGGGACTAACCAAGAGACCCAGTACTTC. The chain joins TRBV7-3 to TRBJ2-5, with TRBD2 matching 7 bases. This CDR3 comprises 16 residues. V gave up 0 bases and J gave up 0 bases; unmatched junction bases: 4. Germline CDR1 is SGHTA and CDR2 is FQGTGA.